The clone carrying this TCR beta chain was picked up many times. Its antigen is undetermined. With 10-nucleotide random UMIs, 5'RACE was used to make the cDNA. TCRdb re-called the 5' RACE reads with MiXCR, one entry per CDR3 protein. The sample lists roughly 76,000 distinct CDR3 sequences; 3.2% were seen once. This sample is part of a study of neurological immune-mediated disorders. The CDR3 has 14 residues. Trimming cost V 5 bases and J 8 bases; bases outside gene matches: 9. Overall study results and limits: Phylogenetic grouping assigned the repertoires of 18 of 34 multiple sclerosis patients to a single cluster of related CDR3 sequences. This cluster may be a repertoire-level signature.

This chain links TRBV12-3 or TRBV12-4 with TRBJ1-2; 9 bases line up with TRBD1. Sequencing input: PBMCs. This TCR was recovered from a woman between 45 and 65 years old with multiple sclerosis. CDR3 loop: CASSTRDRVYGYTF. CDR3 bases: TGTGCCAGCAGTACCCGGGACAGGGTGTACGGCTACACCTTC.